This T cell receptor beta chain derives from a study of blood T cell repertoires in COVID-19. Here immunoSEQ multiplex PCR was the method, and the copy in TCRdb shows in-frame clones only, minus some. The table includes roughly 140,000 clones, around 80% detected once. J lost 5 bases, V lost 4 bases, and 10 bases had no gene match. This CDR3 is built from 15 residues. The germline V gene has CDR1 SGHNT and CDR2 YYREEE (reference sequence). This clone was recorded only once. The receptor's source is a man between 60 and 75 years old with acute or convalescent COVID-19. V and J are TRBV5-4 and TRBJ2-5, with 8 bases identical to TRBD1. Sequencing was done on a sample of peripheral blood. CDR3 region: CASSTGQAMWETQYF. In DNA, the CDR3 is TGTGCCAGCAGCACGGGACAGGCGATGTGGGAGACCCAGTACTTC.